In this sample, the clone carrying this T cell receptor (beta chain) turned up many times. The sample originates from a study of beta chain features in type 1 diabetes. The CDR3 contains 14 residues. Germline V gene data show CDR1 as SQVTM and CDR2 as ANQGSEA. J was trimmed by 2 bases and V by 4 bases; bases with no gene match: 4. The isolated RNA, all of it, was reverse transcribed, so expressed TCRB transcripts were what got sequenced. The table came from immunoSEQ multiplex PCR; TCRdb's copy has only in-frame clones and leaves some out. The profile shows 110,000 to 150,000 clones, 7% to 10% of them singletons.

This TCR derives from a man between 18 and 35 years old in good health. The chain is built from TRBV29-1 and TRBJ2-3, with TRBD2 matching over 9 bases. Sample: central memory CD4+ T cells from blood. In DNA form, the CDR3 reads TGCAGCGTTGCCAGCGGGGGGACCACAGATACGCAGTATTTT. This sequence encodes CSVASGGTTDTQYF.